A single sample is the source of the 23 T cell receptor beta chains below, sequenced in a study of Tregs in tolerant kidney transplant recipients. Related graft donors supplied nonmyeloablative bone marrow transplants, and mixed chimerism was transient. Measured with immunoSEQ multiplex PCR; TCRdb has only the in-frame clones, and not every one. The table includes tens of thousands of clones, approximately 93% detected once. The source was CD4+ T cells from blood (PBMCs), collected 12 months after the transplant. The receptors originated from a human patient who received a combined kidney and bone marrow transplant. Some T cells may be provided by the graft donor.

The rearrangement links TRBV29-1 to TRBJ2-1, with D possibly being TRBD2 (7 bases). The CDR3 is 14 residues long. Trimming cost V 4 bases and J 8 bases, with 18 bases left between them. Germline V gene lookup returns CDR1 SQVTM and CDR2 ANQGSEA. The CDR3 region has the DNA TGCAGCGTTGGGGGAGGGGGGGCAGTCTATGAGCAGTTCTTC. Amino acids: CSVGGGGAVYEQFF.

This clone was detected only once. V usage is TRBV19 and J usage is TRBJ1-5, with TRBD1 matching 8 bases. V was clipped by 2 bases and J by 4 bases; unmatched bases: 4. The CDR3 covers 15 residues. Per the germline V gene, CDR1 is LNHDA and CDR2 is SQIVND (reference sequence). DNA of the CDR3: TGTGCCAGTAGTATAAACAGGGGGTCGAATCAGCCCCAGCATTTT. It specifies CASSINRGSNQPQHF.

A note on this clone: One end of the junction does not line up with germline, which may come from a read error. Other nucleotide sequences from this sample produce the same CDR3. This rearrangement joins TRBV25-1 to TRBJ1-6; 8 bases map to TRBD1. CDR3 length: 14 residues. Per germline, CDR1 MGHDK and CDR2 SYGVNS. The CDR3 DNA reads TGTGCCAGCAGTCGACGGACAGGGAATTCCCCCCTCCACTTT. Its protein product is CASSRRTGNSPLHF.

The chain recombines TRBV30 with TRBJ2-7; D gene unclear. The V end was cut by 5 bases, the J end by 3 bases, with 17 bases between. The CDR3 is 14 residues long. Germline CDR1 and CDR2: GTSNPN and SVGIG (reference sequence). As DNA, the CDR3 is TGTGCCTGGTTGCGAGCCTCAAGAGGCTACGAGCAGTACTTC. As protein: CAWLRASRGYEQYF.

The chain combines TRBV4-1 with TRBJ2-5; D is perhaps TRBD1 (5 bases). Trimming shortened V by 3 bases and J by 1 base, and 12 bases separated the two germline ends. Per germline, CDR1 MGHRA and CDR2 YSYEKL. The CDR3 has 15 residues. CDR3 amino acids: CASSQQGWTQETQYF. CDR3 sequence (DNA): TGCGCCAGCAGCCAGCAGGGATGGACCCAAGAGACCCAGTACTTC.

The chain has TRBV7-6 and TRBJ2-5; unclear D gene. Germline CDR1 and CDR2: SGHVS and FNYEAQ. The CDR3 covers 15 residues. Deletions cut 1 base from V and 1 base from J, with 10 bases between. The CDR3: CASSLEVAPQETQYF. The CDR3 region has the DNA TGTGCCAGCAGCTTAGAGGTAGCCCCCCAAGAGACCCAGTACTTC.

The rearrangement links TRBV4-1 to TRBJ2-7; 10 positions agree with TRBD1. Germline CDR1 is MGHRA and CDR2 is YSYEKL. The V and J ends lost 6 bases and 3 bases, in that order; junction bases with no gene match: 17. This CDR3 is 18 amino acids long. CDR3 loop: CASSKLERSGTGVYEQYF. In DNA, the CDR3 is TGCGCCAGCAGTAAACTCGAAAGATCCGGGACAGGGGTCTACGAGCAGTACTTC.

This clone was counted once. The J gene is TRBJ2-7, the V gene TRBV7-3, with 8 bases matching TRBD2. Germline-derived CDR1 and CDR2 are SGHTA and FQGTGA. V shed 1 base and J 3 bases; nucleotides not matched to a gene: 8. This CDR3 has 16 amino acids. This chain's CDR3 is CASSLNPAGAGYEQYF. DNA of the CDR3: TGTGCCAGCAGCTTAAACCCAGCGGGAGCGGGCTACGAGCAGTACTTC.

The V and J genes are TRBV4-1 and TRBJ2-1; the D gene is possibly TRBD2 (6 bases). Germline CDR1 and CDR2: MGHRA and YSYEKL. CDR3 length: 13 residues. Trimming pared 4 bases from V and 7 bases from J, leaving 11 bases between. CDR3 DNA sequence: TGCGCCAGCAGCCGTGGAGGGGCGAATGAGCAGTTCTTC. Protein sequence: CASSRGGANEQFF.

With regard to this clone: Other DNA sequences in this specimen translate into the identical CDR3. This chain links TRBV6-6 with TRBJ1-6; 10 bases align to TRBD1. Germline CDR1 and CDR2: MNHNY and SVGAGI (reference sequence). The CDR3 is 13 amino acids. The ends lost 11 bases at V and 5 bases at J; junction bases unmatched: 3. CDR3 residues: CAGGTGDNSPLHF. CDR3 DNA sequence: TGTGCCGGGGGGACAGGGGATAATTCACCCCTCCACTTT.

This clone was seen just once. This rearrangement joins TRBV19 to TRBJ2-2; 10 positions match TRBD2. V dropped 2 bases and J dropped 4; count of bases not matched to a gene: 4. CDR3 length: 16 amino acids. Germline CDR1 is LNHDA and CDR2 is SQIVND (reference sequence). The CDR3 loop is CASSILAGGRTGELFF. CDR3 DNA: TGTGCCAGTAGTATATTAGCGGGAGGACGCACCGGGGAGCTGTTTTTT.

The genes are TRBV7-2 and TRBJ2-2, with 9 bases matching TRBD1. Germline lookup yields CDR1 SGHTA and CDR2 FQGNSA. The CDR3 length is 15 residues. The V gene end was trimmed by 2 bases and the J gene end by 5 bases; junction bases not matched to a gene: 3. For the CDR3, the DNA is TGTGCCAGCAGCTTAAGGACAGGGGAAACCGGGGAGCTGTTTTTT. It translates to CASSLRTGETGELFF.

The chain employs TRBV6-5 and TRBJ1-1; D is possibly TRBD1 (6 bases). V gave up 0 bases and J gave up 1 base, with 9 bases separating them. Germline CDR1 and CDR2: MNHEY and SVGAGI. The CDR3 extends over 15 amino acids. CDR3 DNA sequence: TGTGCCAGCAGTTACTCGTCCAGGGGGAACACTGAAGCTTTCTTT. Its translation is CASSYSSRGNTEAFF.

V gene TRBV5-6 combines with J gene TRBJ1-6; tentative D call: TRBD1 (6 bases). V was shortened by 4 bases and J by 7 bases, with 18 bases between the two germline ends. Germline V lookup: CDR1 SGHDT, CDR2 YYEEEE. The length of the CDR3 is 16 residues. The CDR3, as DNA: TGTGCCAGCAGCGATAGACAGGCCTCCTCGAATTCACCCCTCCACTTT. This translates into CASSDRQASSNSPLHF.

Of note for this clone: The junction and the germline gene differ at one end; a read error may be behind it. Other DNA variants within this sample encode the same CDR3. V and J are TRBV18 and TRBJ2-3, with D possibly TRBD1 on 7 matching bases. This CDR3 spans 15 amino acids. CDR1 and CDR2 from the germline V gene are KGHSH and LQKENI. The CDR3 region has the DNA TGTGCCAGCTCCTCACCAGGAGGGGGCTTAGATACACAGTATTTT. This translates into CASSSPGGGLDTQYF.

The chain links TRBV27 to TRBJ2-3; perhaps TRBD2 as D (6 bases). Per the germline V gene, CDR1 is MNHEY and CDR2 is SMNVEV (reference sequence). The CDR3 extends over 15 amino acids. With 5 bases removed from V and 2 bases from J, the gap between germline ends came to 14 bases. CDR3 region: CASSRLLADTDTQYF. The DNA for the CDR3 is TGTGCCAGCAGTCGATTATTAGCGGACACAGATACGCAGTATTTT.

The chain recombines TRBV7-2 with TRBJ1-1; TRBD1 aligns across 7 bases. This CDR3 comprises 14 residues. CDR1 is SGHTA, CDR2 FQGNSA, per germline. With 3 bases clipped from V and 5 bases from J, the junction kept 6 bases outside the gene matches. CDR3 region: CASSFGGGGTEAFF. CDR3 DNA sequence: TGTGCCAGCAGCTTTGGAGGGGGCGGTACTGAAGCTTTCTTT.

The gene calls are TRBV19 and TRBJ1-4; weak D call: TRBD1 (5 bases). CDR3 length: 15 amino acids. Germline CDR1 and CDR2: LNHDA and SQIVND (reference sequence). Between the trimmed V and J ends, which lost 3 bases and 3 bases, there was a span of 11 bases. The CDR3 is CASSMNRQPNEKLFF. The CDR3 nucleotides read TGTGCCAGTAGTATGAATCGACAGCCTAATGAAAAACTGTTTTTT.

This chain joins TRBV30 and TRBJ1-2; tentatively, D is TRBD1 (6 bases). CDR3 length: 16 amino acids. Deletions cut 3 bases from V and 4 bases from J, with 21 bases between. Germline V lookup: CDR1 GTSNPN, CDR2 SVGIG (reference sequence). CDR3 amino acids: CAWSARGAGVAYGYTF. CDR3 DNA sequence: TGTGCCTGGAGCGCCCGGGGCGCAGGGGTCGCCTATGGCTACACCTTC.

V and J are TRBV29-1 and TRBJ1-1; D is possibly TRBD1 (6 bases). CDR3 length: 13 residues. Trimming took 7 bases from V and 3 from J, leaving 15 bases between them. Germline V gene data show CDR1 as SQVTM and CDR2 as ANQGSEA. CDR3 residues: CSARDTGYTEAFF. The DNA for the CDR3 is TGCAGCGCCCGGGACACCGGATACACTGAAGCTTTCTTT.

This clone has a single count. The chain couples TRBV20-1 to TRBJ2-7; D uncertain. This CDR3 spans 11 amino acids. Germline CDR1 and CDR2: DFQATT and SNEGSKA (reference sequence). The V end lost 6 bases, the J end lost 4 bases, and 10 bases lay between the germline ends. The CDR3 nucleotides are TGCAGTGCAAATCTACCTTACGAGCAGTACTTC. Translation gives CSANLPYEQYF.

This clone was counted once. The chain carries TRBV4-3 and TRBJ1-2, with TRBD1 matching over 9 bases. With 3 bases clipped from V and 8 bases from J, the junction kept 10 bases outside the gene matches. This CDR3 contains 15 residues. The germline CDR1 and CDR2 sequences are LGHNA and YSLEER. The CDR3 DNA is TGCGCCAGCAGCCAGTCTACAGGGGGCCCCCAAGGCTACACCTTC. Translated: CASSQSTGGPQGYTF.

The CDR3 protein is CASTGLSGNTIYF. In DNA, the CDR3 is TGTGCCTCGACAGGGCTCTCTGGAAACACCATATATTTT. The rearrangement joins TRBV30 to TRBJ1-3; TRBD1 aligns across 7 bases. Germline V CDR1 and CDR2: GTSNPN, SVGIG (reference sequence). This CDR3 contains 13 residues. Germline trimming cut 7 bases from V and 0 bases from J; bases unmatched to any gene: 3.